A single sample gave rise to the 10 T cell receptor beta chains below, sequenced in a study of OX40 agonist ivuxolimab in advanced cancers. Library generation was performed with the immunoSEQ multiplex PCR assay. TCRdb stores this immuneACCESS table with in-frame sequences only. Part of the clones is absent; in the studies checked, under half of the shortfall reflects unresolved V genes, and no reason is known for the rest. For this sample the table gives 70,000 to 95,000 clones, of which around 87% were detected only once. The biggest ten clones account for roughly 5.8% of the sample. The sample was CD4+ or CD8+ T cells sorted from blood, taken in a trial of the OX40 agonist ivuxolimab. These receptors all stem from an adult with an advanced solid tumor such as melanoma, head and neck, liver or kidney cancer.

The count of this clone is one. V and J are TRBV10-3 and TRBJ2-7; D might be TRBD1 (6 bases). The V and J ends lost 4 bases and 0 bases respectively, with 7 bases between them. CDR3 length equals 13 residues. Germline CDR1 and CDR2: ENHRY and SYGVKD. In DNA, the CDR3 is TGTGCCATCAGTGTGGACAGCTCCTACGAGCAGTACTTC. This gives the protein CAISVDSSYEQYF.

The chain joins TRBV7-9 to TRBJ2-1, with a weak D call TRBD1 (5 bases). The V gene lost 5 bases and the J gene lost 7 bases, with 6 bases spanning the gap. The germline gives CDR1 SEHNR, CDR2 FQNEAQ (reference sequence). CDR3 length equals 11 residues. The CDR3, as DNA: TGTGCCAGCAGCAACAGGAATGAGCAGTTCTTC. Protein product: CASSNRNEQFF.

A few counts support this clone. The rearrangement links TRBV7-3 to TRBJ1-6; TRBD1 might be the D (5 bases). CDR1 and CDR2 from the germline V gene are SGHTA and FQGTGA. Trimming removed 2 bases from V and 5 bases from J, with 10 bases in between. The CDR3 length is 15 residues. The CDR3 nucleotides read TGTGCCAGCAGCTTATCAGGGACCCATAATTCACCCCTCCACTTT. This translates into CASSLSGTHNSPLHF.

This chain links TRBV30 with TRBJ1-1; D remains unclear. In germline, CDR1 is GTSNPN, CDR2 SVGIG (reference sequence). CDR3 length equals 13 residues. V gave up 2 bases and J gave up 1 base, with 8 bases separating them. The CDR3 region has the DNA TGTGCCTGGAGTCTTTGGAGGAACACTGAAGCTTTCTTT. Protein sequence: CAWSLWRNTEAFF.

This chain joins TRBV19 and TRBJ1-5; the D gene is possibly TRBD1 (5 bases). Germline CDR1 LNHDA, CDR2 SQIVND (reference sequence). The CDR3 is 15 amino acids. V was shortened by 3 bases and J by 9 bases, with 18 bases between the two germline ends. CDR3 coding DNA: TGTGCCAGTAGTATGGAGTCCAGGGTTAATGGGCCCCAGCATTTT. This encodes CASSMESRVNGPQHF. Together with reference TRBV19 and TRBJ1-5, the CDR3 gives the full variable domain: DGGITQSPKYLFRKEGQNVTLSCEQNLNHDAMYWYRQDPGQGLRLIYYSQIVNDFQKGDIAEGYSVSREKKESFPLTVTSAQKNPTAFYLCASSMESRVNGPQHFGDGTRLSIL.

The chain combines TRBV13 with TRBJ1-1; 7 bases are shared with TRBD1. Unmatched junction bases numbered 12, after V lost 5 bases and J lost 6 bases. The CDR3 contains 15 residues. Germline assignment: CDR1 PRHDT and CDR2 FYEKMQ (reference sequence). The CDR3 nucleotides are TGTGCCAGCAGCCTACGGGCAGGGACAGCCCCTGAAGCTTTCTTT. Protein: CASSLRAGTAPEAFF.

The chain's CDR3 is CASTERVYSTEAFF. In DNA, the CDR3 is TGTGCCAGCACCGAACGGGTCTACTCCACTGAAGCTTTCTTT. This rearrangement joins TRBV2 to TRBJ1-1; D uncertain. The CDR3 consists of 14 residues. V was clipped by 7 bases and J by 4 bases, with 16 bases between them. Germline CDR1 reads SNHLY; CDR2 reads FYNNEI.

Written as DNA, the CDR3 is TGCGCCAGCAGCTCCACCGGGGGGGTTTCACCCCTCCACTTT. Translated: CASSSTGGVSPLHF. J is TRBJ1-6 and V is TRBV5-1; a possible D gene is TRBD1 (5 bases). CDR3 size: 14 residues. Per the germline V gene, CDR1 is SGHRS and CDR2 is YFSETQ. V was clipped by 3 bases and J by 9 bases, with 13 bases between them.

The gene calls are TRBV14 and TRBJ2-3; D unresolved. Germline CDR1 and CDR2: SGHDN and FVKESK. Trimming shortened V by 3 bases and J by 4 bases, and 2 bases separated the two germline ends. There are 11 residues in the CDR3. CDR3 DNA sequence: TGTGCCAGCAGCCATGCAGATACGCAGTATTTT. This codes for CASSHADTQYF.

This chain joins TRBV6-1 and TRBJ1-1; 9 bases are shared with TRBD1. CDR1 and CDR2 (germline): MNHNS, SASEGT. The length of the CDR3 is 15 residues. V trimming: 8 bases; J trimming: 4 bases; junction bases outside the gene matches: 11. CDR3 amino acids: CASHFDRGSTTEAFF. Here the CDR3 DNA reads TGTGCCAGCCACTTTGACAGGGGGTCGACCACTGAAGCTTTCTTT.